Each of the 21 T cell receptor beta chains below was sequenced from the same sample in a study of identifying expanded T cells in peripheral blood. Measured with immunoSEQ multiplex PCR; TCRdb has only the in-frame clones, and not every one. Seen here are some 96,000 clones, over 75% observed once, and the top ten hold just over 5.5%. The sequenced sample was blood. The source of these receptors is a person aged 18 to 75 in good health.

The chain is built from TRBV18 and TRBJ1-1; TRBD1 matches 9 bases. With V trimmed by 4 bases and J by 6 bases, 6 bases remained unmatched. The CDR3 length is 14 residues. The germline gives CDR1 KGHSH, CDR2 LQKENI. Written as DNA, the CDR3 is TGTGCCAGCTCACTGGGACAGGGAAGGGCTGAAGCTTTCTTT. This gives the protein CASSLGQGRAEAFF.

The chain links TRBV27 to TRBJ1-1, with D perhaps TRBD1 (5 bases). V dropped 2 bases and J dropped 5 bases, with 18 bases sitting between them. The CDR3 consists of 16 residues. CDR1 is MNHEY and CDR2 is SMNVEV in the germline V gene (reference sequence). The CDR3 DNA sequence: TGTGCCAGCAGTTTACGGGGGGGATCTTTACTTACTGAAGCTTTCTTT. Protein sequence: CASSLRGGSLLTEAFF.

The genes are TRBV7-2 and TRBJ2-7, with a weak D call TRBD2 (6 bases). Germline V lookup: CDR1 SGHTA, CDR2 FQGNSA. V was cut by 7 bases and J by 0 bases, with 13 bases left in between. The CDR3 totals 14 residues. This chain's CDR3 is CASTRDFSSYEQYF. The CDR3 DNA is TGTGCCAGCACCCGGGACTTCAGCTCCTACGAGCAGTACTTC.

This CDR3 reads CSAARNAEETQYF. The CDR3 DNA reads TGCAGCGCTGCGAGAAATGCGGAAGAGACCCAGTACTTC. V and J are TRBV29-1 and TRBJ2-5; D ambiguous. This CDR3 has 13 residues. The V and J ends lost 7 bases and 3 bases respectively, with 15 bases between them. Germline values: CDR1 SQVTM, CDR2 ANQGSEA.

The rearrangement uses TRBV9 and TRBJ2-1, with 10 bases fitting TRBD2. Per germline, CDR1 SGDLS and CDR2 YYNGEE. Trimming cost V 4 bases and J 4 bases; bases outside gene matches: 5. The CDR3 totals 15 residues. The DNA for the CDR3 is TGTGCCAGCAGCCCAACTAGCGGGGATTACAATGAGCAGTTCTTC. Encoded protein: CASSPTSGDYNEQFF.

The chain has TRBV5-1 and TRBJ2-2; D unclear. The CDR3 covers 15 residues. Germline V gene sequence: CDR1 SGHRS, CDR2 YFSETQ. V gave up 1 base and J gave up 4 bases, with 11 bases separating them. CDR3 in DNA: TGCGCCAGCAGCTTGAATGTAGGACCCACCGGGGAGCTGTTTTTT. The encoded protein is CASSLNVGPTGELFF.

The chain combines TRBV6-5 with TRBJ1-3; 7 nucleotides match TRBD1. V lost 7 bases to trimming and J lost 3 bases; unmatched junction nucleotides: 6. Germline CDR1 is MNHEY and CDR2 is SVGAGI. The CDR3 consists of 14 residues. The CDR3 spells CASTAGGGGNTIYF. In nucleotides, the CDR3 is TGTGCCAGCACCGCAGGGGGTGGTGGAAACACCATATATTTT.

The chain recombines TRBV13 with TRBJ1-1; D possibly corresponds to TRBD1 (5 bases). Germline CDR1 and CDR2: PRHDT and FYEKMQ (reference sequence). The V gene lost 1 base and the J gene lost 7 bases, with 16 bases spanning the gap. The CDR3 has 15 residues. For the CDR3, the DNA is TGTGCCAGCAGCTTAGAGGTCGGGGCAGCCCGTGAAGCTTTCTTT. As protein: CASSLEVGAAREAFF.

This clone was detected once. This rearrangement joins TRBV6-1 to TRBJ2-5; D remains unclear. The germline V and J ends were trimmed by 4 bases and 4 bases, with 13 bases remaining between them. CDR3 length equals 14 residues. CDR1 and CDR2 (germline): MNHNS, SASEGT. The CDR3 loop is CASSVLPQLETQYF. For the CDR3, the DNA is TGTGCCAGCAGTGTACTCCCCCAGTTAGAGACCCAGTACTTC.

The chain uses TRBV2 and TRBJ2-6; perhaps D is TRBD1 or TRBD2 (5 bases each). V was shortened by 4 bases and J by 0 bases, with 13 bases between the two germline ends. The CDR3 contains 17 residues. Germline lookup yields CDR1 SNHLY and CDR2 FYNNEI. CDR3 sequence (DNA): TGTGCCAGCAGTGTCGGGTCAGGGACCTCTGGGGCCAACGTCCTGACTTTC. This sequence encodes CASSVGSGTSGANVLTF.

This chain joins TRBV9 and TRBJ2-2, with 11 nucleotides matching TRBD1. This CDR3 is built from 16 residues. With 5 bases clipped from V and 2 bases from J, the junction kept 5 bases outside the gene matches. CDR1 SGDLS and CDR2 YYNGEE come from the germline V gene. CDR3 DNA: TGTGCCAGCAGGGAAGGGACAGGGGGAAACACCGGGGAGCTGTTTTTT. Its translation is CASREGTGGNTGELFF. Looking up the rest from reference TRBV9 and TRBJ2-2 gives the full variable domain: DSGVTQTPKHLITATGQRVTLRCSPRSGDLSVYWYQQSLDQGLQFLIQYYNGEERAKGNILERFSAQQFPDLHSELNLSSLELGDSALYFCASREGTGGNTGELFFGEGSRLTVL.

The J gene is TRBJ1-1, the V gene TRBV7-9; weak D call: TRBD1 (5 bases). The CDR3 length is 16 residues. V was cut by 7 bases and J by 1 base, with 19 bases left in between. CDR1 is SEHNR, CDR2 FQNEAQ, per germline (reference sequence). CDR3 nucleotides: TGTGCCAGCACCCCCGGGGCATGGAGGGGGAACACTGAAGCTTTCTTT. Amino acids: CASTPGAWRGNTEAFF.

The J gene is TRBJ2-3, the V gene TRBV2, with D uncertain. The ends were cut back, 6 bases at V and 3 bases at J, with 19 bases in the middle. CDR1 and CDR2 (germline): SNHLY, FYNNEI. The CDR3 length is 16 residues. The CDR3 reads CASSTGGPLPTDTQYF. DNA for the CDR3: TGTGCCAGCAGCACTGGTGGACCCCTCCCTACAGATACGCAGTATTTT. Supplemented by reference TRBV2 and TRBJ2-3, the full variable domain reads EPEVTQTPSHQVTQMGQEVILRCVPISNHLYFYWYRQILGQKVEFLVSFYNNEISEKSEIFDDQFSVERPDGSNFTLKIRSTKLEDSAMYFCASSTGGPLPTDTQYFGPGTRLTVL.

This clone has more than one count but fewer than ten. J is TRBJ2-7 and V is TRBV7-2; TRBD2 aligns across 10 bases. Germline CDR1 is SGHTA and CDR2 is FQGNSA. The V and J ends lost 5 bases and 6 bases, in that order; junction bases with no gene match: 7. This CDR3 comprises 14 residues. Written as DNA, the CDR3 is TGTGCCAGCAGCCCCGGGACTAGCGAGACCGAGCAGTACTTC. It specifies CASSPGTSETEQYF.

The chain joins TRBV7-8 to TRBJ1-2; 7 bases line up with TRBD1. This CDR3 has 15 amino acids. Per the germline V gene, CDR1 is SGHVS and CDR2 is FQNEAQ. Trimming removed 1 base from V and 2 bases from J; junction bases left unmatched: 4. DNA for the CDR3: TGTGCCAGCAGCTTAGGGTCGACAGGGAACTATGGCTACACCTTC. Translation gives CASSLGSTGNYGYTF.

The V and J genes are TRBV27 and TRBJ1-6; tentative D call: TRBD1 (6 bases). Per the germline V gene, CDR1 is MNHEY and CDR2 is SMNVEV (reference sequence). Trimming took off 0 bases at V and 0 bases at J, with 9 bases between the two ends. The CDR3 length is 17 residues. CDR3 in amino acids: CASSLSVQGSYNSPLHF. The CDR3 nucleotides are TGTGCCAGCAGTTTATCGGTACAGGGCTCCTATAATTCACCCCTCCACTTT.

The chain uses TRBV14 and TRBJ1-1, with a tentative D call TRBD1 (5 bases). Germline lookup yields CDR1 SGHDN and CDR2 FVKESK. The CDR3 is 13 amino acids. Trimming shortened V by 7 bases and J by 3 bases, and 12 bases separated the two germline ends. CDR3 loop: CASTLGGYTEAFF. CDR3 bases: TGTGCCAGCACCCTGGGGGGGTACACTGAAGCTTTCTTT.

This clone came up a few times. The V gene is TRBV9, the J gene TRBJ2-1; 7 nucleotides agree with TRBD2. V dropped 4 bases and J dropped 3; count of bases not matched to a gene: 10. This CDR3 contains 16 residues. Germline-derived CDR1 and CDR2 are SGDLS and YYNGEE. The CDR3 loop reads CASSSGPAGSYNEQFF. DNA for the CDR3: TGTGCCAGCAGCTCCGGACCAGCGGGGAGCTACAATGAGCAGTTCTTC.

The V and J genes are TRBV7-9 and TRBJ2-5, with 10 bases fitting TRBD1. Germline loops: CDR1 SEHNR, CDR2 FQNEAQ (reference sequence). J lost 4 bases, V lost 5 bases, and 4 bases had no gene match. CDR3 length: 14 amino acids. The CDR3 DNA follows: TGTGCCAGCAGCCCAAGGACAGGGGGAGAGACCCAGTACTTC. Residues: CASSPRTGGETQYF.

This clone has only one observation. The V gene is TRBV29-1, the J gene TRBJ2-5; 9 bases are a match to TRBD1. Unmatched junction bases numbered 4, after V lost 8 bases and J lost 3 bases. The germline gives CDR1 SQVTM, CDR2 ANQGSEA. The CDR3 has 12 residues. The CDR3 loop is CSMGQGKETQYF. For the CDR3, the DNA is TGCAGCATGGGACAGGGAAAAGAGACCCAGTACTTC.

V and J are TRBV7-8 and TRBJ1-1; D not resolved. Trimming took 5 bases from V and 8 from J, leaving 15 bases between them. This CDR3 has 13 amino acids. CDR1 and CDR2 from the germline V gene are SGHVS and FQNEAQ. This chain's CDR3 is CASSLRDRVEAFF. CDR3 DNA: TGTGCCAGCAGCCTTCGGGATCGCGTCGAAGCTTTCTTT. The complete variable domain, with remaining parts taken from reference TRBV7-8 and TRBJ1-1, reads GAGVSQSPRYKVAKRGQDVALRCDPISGHVSLFWYQQALGQGPEFLTYFQNEAQLDKSGLPSDRFFAERPEGSVSTLKIQRTQQEDSAVYLCASSLRDRVEAFFGQGTRLTVV.